The TCR beta chain described here comes from a study of blood T cells in healthy people across ages. This CDR3 is 15 amino acids long. Germline V lookup: CDR1 DFQATT, CDR2 SNEGSKA (reference sequence). Trimming removed 5 bases from V and 6 bases from J, with 21 bases in between. Study-level findings and limits: Observed TCR beta diversity showed a strong correlation with the percentage of naive T cells as measured by flow cytometry. In older individuals, TCR beta diversity per million T cells was lower, falling roughly linearly with age.

A second PCR of about 7 to 12 cycles used a sample-barcoded 5' primer and a J-beta primer mix. Per sample, CDR3-containing paired-end reads numbered at least 2.5 million. TCRdb re-analysed the 5' RACE reads in MiXCR, keeping a single row per CDR3 protein. The sample yields hundreds of thousands of distinct CDR3 sequences, roughly 25% seen once. Concerning this clonotype itself: What it binds is unknown.

The sample also formed part of further work on T cells of mothers and their children.

The sequence was obtained from a boy aged 5-17 years in good health. The sequenced sample was blood. This rearrangement joins TRBV20-1 to TRBJ2-3; D could derive from TRBD1 or TRBD2 (5 bases each). The CDR3 DNA is TGCAGTGCTGTACCCGGGACCCGATGGGGGGATACGCAGTATTTT. Residues: CSAVPGTRWGDTQYF.